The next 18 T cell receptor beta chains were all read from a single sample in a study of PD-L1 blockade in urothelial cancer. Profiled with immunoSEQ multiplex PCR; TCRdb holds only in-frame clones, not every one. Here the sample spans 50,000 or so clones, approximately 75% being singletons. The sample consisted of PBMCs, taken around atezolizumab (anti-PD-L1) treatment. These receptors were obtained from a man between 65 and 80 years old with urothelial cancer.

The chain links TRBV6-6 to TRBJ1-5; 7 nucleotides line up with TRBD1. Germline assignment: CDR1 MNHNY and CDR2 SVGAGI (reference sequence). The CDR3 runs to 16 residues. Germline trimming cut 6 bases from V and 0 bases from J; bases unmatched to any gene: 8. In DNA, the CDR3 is TGTGCCAGCAGCAACAAGGGACAGAATAGCAATCAGCCCCAGCATTTT. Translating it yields CASSNKGQNSNQPQHF.

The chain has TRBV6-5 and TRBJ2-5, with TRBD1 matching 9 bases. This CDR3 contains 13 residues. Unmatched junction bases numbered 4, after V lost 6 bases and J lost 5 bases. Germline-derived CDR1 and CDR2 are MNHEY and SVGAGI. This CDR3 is CASSGDRAETQYF. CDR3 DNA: TGTGCCAGCAGCGGGGACAGGGCCGAGACCCAGTACTTC.

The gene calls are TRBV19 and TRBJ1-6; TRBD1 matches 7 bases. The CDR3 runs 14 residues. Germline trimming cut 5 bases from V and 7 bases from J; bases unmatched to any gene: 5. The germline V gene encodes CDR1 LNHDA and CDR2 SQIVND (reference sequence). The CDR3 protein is CASSGTAENSPLHF. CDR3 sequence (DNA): TGTGCCAGTAGTGGGACAGCTGAGAATTCACCCCTCCACTTT.

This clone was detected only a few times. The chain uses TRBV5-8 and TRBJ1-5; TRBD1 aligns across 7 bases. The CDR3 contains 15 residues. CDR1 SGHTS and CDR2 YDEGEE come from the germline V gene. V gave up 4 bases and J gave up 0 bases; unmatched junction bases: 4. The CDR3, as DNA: TGTGCCAGCAGCCCCGGGACAGTTAGCAATCAGCCCCAGCATTTT. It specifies CASSPGTVSNQPQHF. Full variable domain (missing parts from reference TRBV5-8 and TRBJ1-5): EAGVTQSPTHLIKTRGQQATLRCSPISGHTSVYWYQQALGLGLQFLLWYDEGEERNRGNFPPRFSGRQFPNYSSELNVNALELEDSALYLCASSPGTVSNQPQHFGDGTRLSIL.

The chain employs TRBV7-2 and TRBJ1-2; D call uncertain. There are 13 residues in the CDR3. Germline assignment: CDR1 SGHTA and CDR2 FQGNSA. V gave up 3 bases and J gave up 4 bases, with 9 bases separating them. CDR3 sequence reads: CASSLWQAYGYTF. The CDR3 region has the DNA TGTGCCAGCAGCTTGTGGCAGGCCTATGGCTACACCTTC.

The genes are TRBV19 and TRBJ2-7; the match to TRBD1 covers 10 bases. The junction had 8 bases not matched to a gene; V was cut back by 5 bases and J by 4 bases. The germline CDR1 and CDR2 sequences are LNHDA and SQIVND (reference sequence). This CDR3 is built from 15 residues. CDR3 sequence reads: CASSHPGTGVYEQYF. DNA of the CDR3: TGTGCCAGTAGTCATCCCGGGACAGGGGTGTACGAGCAGTACTTC.

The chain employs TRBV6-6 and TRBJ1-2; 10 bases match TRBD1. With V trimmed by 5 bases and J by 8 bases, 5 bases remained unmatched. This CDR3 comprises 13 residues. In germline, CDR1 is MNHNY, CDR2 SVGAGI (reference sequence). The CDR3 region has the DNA TGTGCCAGCAGTATCGACAGGGGGCACGGCTACACCTTC. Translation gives CASSIDRGHGYTF.

CDR3 nucleotides: TGTGCCATCAGTCCTGCCGACAGGACAAAAGGCAATGAGCAGTTCTTC. It specifies CAISPADRTKGNEQFF. The rearrangement uses TRBV10-3 and TRBJ2-1; TRBD1 is a possible D gene (6 bases). V dropped 5 bases and J dropped 6 bases, with 20 bases sitting between them. CDR1 and CDR2 from the germline V gene are ENHRY and SYGVKD. This CDR3 has 16 residues.

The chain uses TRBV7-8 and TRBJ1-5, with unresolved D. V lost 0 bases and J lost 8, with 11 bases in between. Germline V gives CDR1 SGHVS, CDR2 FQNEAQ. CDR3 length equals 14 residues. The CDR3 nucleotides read TGTGCCAGCAGCTTAGCGGCGGGTCTGAAGCCCCAGCATTTT. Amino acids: CASSLAAGLKPQHF.

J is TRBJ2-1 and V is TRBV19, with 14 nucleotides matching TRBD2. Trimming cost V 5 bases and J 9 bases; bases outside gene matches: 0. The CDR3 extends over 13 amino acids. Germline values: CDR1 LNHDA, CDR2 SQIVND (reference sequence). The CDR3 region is CASSGLAGGEQFF. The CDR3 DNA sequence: TGTGCCAGTAGTGGACTAGCGGGAGGTGAGCAGTTCTTC.

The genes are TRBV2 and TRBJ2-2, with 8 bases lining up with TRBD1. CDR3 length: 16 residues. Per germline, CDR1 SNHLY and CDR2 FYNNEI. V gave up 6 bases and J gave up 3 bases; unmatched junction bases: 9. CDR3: CASSRQGWYDTGELFF. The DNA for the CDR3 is TGTGCCAGCAGCAGACAGGGGTGGTATGACACCGGGGAGCTGTTTTTT.

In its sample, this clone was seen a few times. The CDR3 protein is CASSEAGPYGYTF. The CDR3 DNA reads as TGTGCCAGCAGTGAGGCAGGGCCCTATGGCTACACCTTC. The rearrangement links TRBV6-1 to TRBJ1-2, with a weak D call TRBD1 (5 bases). Trimming cost V 3 bases and J 4 bases, with 9 bases left between them. Germline CDR1 reads MNHNS; CDR2 reads SASEGT. The CDR3 contains 13 residues.

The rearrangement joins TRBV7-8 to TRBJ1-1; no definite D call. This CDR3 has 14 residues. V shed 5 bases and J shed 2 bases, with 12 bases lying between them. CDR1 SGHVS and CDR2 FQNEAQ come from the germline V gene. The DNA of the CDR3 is TGTGCCAGCAGCCCGGGAGAATTAAACACTGAAGCTTTCTTT. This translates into CASSPGELNTEAFF.

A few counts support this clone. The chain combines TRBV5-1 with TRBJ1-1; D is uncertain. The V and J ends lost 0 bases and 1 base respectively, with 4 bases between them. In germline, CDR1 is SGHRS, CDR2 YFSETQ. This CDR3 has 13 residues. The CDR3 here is CASSLGENTEAFF. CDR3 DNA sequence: TGCGCCAGCAGCTTGGGAGAGAACACTGAAGCTTTCTTT.

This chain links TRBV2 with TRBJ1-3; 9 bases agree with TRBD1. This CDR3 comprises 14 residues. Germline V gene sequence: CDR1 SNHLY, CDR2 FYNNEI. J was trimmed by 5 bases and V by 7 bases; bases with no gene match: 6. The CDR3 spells CASIAGQGRNTIYF. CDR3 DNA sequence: TGTGCCAGCATTGCGGGACAGGGCCGAAACACCATATATTTT.

CDR3: CASSFTGVPEAFF. For the CDR3, the DNA is TGTGCCAGCAGCTTCACAGGGGTACCTGAAGCTTTCTTT. The chain carries TRBV5-6 and TRBJ1-1; 7 nucleotides align to TRBD1. This CDR3 has 13 residues. In germline, CDR1 is SGHDT, CDR2 YYEEEE. V was clipped by 2 bases and J by 6 bases; unmatched bases: 4.

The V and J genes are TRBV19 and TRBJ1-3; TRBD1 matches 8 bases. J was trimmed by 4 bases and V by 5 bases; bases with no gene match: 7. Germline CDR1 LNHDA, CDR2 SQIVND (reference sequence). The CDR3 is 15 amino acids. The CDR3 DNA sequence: TGTGCCAGTAGTGGAGATCAGGGGGCCGGAAACACCATATATTTT. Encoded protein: CASSGDQGAGNTIYF.

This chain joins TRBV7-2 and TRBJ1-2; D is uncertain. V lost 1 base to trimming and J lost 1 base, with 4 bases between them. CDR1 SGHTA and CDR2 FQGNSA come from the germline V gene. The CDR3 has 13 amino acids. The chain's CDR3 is CASSLDSNYGYTF. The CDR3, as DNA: TGTGCCAGCAGCTTAGATAGTAACTATGGCTACACCTTC.